The 31 T cell receptor beta chains below come from one sample, sequenced in a study of identical twins. TCRdb passed the 5' RACE reads through MiXCR, listing each CDR3 protein once. The sample yields around 1.7 million distinct CDR3 sequences, under 35% seen once. The sample consisted of cord blood. Every receptor here comes from a newborn girl in good health.

This clonotype was found a few times. Here the CDR3 DNA reads TGTGCCAGCACGGGCGGACTAATGGACCTCACAGATACGCAGTATTTT. Protein product: CASTGGLMDLTDTQYF. The V call is TRBV12-3 or TRBV12-4, the J call TRBJ2-3; a possible D gene is TRBD2 (6 bases). V lost 7 bases and J 2 bases, leaving 19 bases between the germline ends. This CDR3 has 16 residues.

As regards this clonotype: A much bigger clone sits one base away, suggesting this may be a read error. The chain couples TRBV27 to TRBJ2-1, with D possibly being TRBD2 (6 bases). CDR1 MNHEY and CDR2 SMNVEV come from the germline V gene (reference sequence). This CDR3 contains 14 residues. V lost 6 bases and J lost 0, with 9 bases in between. CDR3 sequence: CASSVADSYNEQFF. The CDR3 DNA sequence: TGTGCCAGCAGCGTAGCGGACTCCTACAATGAGCAGTTCTTC.

Concerning this clonotype itself: A single base separates this from a much larger clone, so it may be a read error. The rearrangement joins TRBV29-1 to TRBJ2-3, with D perhaps given as TRBD1 or TRBD2 (5 bases each). V lost 6 bases and J 14 bases, leaving 21 bases between the germline ends. Germline-derived CDR1 and CDR2 are SQVTM and ANQGSEA. The CDR3 sequence is 12 residues long. CDR3 in amino acids: CSVGFSAGARYF. The CDR3 nucleotides are TGCAGCGTCGGTTTTAGCGCTGGGGCGCGGTATTTT.

The V call is TRBV12-3 or TRBV12-4, the J call TRBJ2-5, with TRBD2 matching 16 bases. The CDR3 totals 17 residues. With V trimmed by 2 bases and J by 11 bases, 11 bases remained unmatched. CDR3 coding DNA: TGTGCCAGCAGTTTAATGGGACTAGCGGGGGGGCCTACTGAGCAGTACTTC. Its translation: CASSLMGLAGGPTEQYF.

The chain employs TRBV6-5 and TRBJ2-7; TRBD1 agrees at 8 bases. Germline V lookup: CDR1 MNHEY, CDR2 SVGAGI. This CDR3 is 18 amino acids long. Germline trimming cut 7 bases from V and 0 bases from J; bases unmatched to any gene: 17. DNA of the CDR3: TGTGCCAGCATTTTAGGCAGGGGGCTTTTTGGGTCCTCCTACGAGCAGTACTTC. Amino acid sequence: CASILGRGLFGSSYEQYF.

This clonotype has just a few counts. The CDR3, as DNA: TGTGCCAGCAGTGAATATGGACAGGGGTACTCACCCCTCCACTTT. This translates into CASSEYGQGYSPLHF. This chain joins TRBV25-1 and TRBJ1-6, with TRBD1 identical over 9 bases. This CDR3 has 15 residues. After removal of 0 bases from V and 10 bases from J, the junction contained 4 bases not matched to a gene. Germline V CDR1 and CDR2: MGHDK, SYGVNS.

This chain uses TRBV7-7 with TRBJ2-5; weak D call: TRBD1 (6 bases). The V end was cut by 3 bases, the J end by 2 bases, with 16 bases between. There are 16 residues in the CDR3. Looked up from germline, CDR1 is SSHAT and CDR2 is FNYEAQ (reference sequence). CDR3 sequence: CASSFLSGTTQETQYF. CDR3 sequence (DNA): TGTGCCAGCAGCTTCCTCTCCGGGACAACGCAAGAGACCCAGTACTTC. Looking up the rest from reference TRBV7-7 and TRBJ2-5 gives the full variable domain: GAGVSQSPRYKVTKRGQDVTLRCDPISSHATLYWYQQALGQGPEFLTYFNYEAQPDKSGLPSDRFSAERPEGSISTLTIQRTEQRDSAMYRCASSFLSGTTQETQYFGPGTRLLVL.

The V call is TRBV10-3, the J call TRBJ2-3; 11 nucleotides match TRBD2. With 6 bases clipped from V and 4 bases from J, the junction kept 6 bases outside the gene matches. The CDR3 contains 15 residues. CDR1 ENHRY and CDR2 SYGVKD come from the germline V gene. In DNA form, the CDR3 reads TGTGCCATCAGCGCTAGCGGGGGGTCGCCAGATACGCAGTATTTT. It encodes CAISASGGSPDTQYF.

The V call is TRBV6-1, the J call TRBJ2-7; 9 positions agree with TRBD1. This CDR3 is built from 15 residues. Germline lookup yields CDR1 MNHNS and CDR2 SASEGT. With V trimmed by 3 bases and J by 4 bases, 7 bases remained unmatched. This CDR3 is CASSDGTGGKYEQYF. Here the CDR3 DNA reads TGTGCCAGCAGTGACGGAACAGGGGGCAAGTACGAGCAGTACTTC.

This clonotype occurred a few times. The chain joins TRBV20-1 to TRBJ1-2; weak D call: TRBD1 (6 bases). The CDR3 loop spans 14 amino acids. Trimming pared 6 bases from V and 0 bases from J, leaving 14 bases between. Germline values: CDR1 DFQATT, CDR2 SNEGSKA (reference sequence). The CDR3 is CSASRRGPNYGYTF. Written as DNA, the CDR3 is TGCAGTGCCTCCCGCCGGGGGCCTAACTATGGCTACACCTTC.

The chain links TRBV18 to TRBJ2-1; tentative D call: TRBD1 (6 bases). The V gene lost 6 bases and the J gene lost 5 bases, with 17 bases spanning the gap. The CDR3 is made up of 15 amino acids. Germline V gives CDR1 KGHSH, CDR2 LQKENI. CDR3 in amino acids: CASSNPGHGDNEQFF. The CDR3 DNA reads TGTGCCAGCTCCAATCCGGGACACGGGGACAATGAGCAGTTCTTC. The complete variable domain, with remaining parts taken from reference TRBV18 and TRBJ2-1, reads NAGVMQNPRHLVRRRGQEARLRCSPMKGHSHVYWYRQLPEEGLKFMVYLQKENIIDESGMPKERFSAEFPKEGPSILRIQQVVRGDSAAYFCASSNPGHGDNEQFFGPGTRLTVL.

The chain links TRBV5-4 to TRBJ2-7, with D perhaps TRBD1 (6 bases). The CDR3 runs to 15 residues. The germline V and J ends were trimmed by 3 bases and 0 bases, with 13 bases remaining between them. Germline loops: CDR1 SGHNT, CDR2 YYREEE (reference sequence). This CDR3 is CASSSSRGLSYEQYF. Written as DNA, the CDR3 is TGTGCCAGCAGCTCTTCCAGGGGCCTCTCCTACGAGCAGTACTTC.

The chain recombines TRBV28 with TRBJ2-4, with D unclear. The germline V and J ends were trimmed by 4 bases and 5 bases, with 12 bases remaining between them. The CDR3 is 14 residues long. Germline V gives CDR1 MDHEN, CDR2 SYDVKM. The CDR3 DNA reads TGTGCCAGCAGTTGGGCAGGATTCGAAAACATTCAGTACTTC. The encoded protein is CASSWAGFENIQYF. The variable domain in full, with the rest retrieved from reference TRBV28 and TRBJ2-4, is DVKVTQSSRYLVKRTGEKVFLECVQDMDHENMFWYRQDPGLGLRLIYFSYDVKMKEKGDIPEGYSVSREKKERFSLILESASTNQTSMYLCASSWAGFENIQYFGAGTRLSVL.

The sample holds a few counts of this clonotype. The V and J genes are TRBV6-6 and TRBJ2-1, with 10 nucleotides matching TRBD2. Germline V gives CDR1 MNHNY, CDR2 SVGAGI (reference sequence). The CDR3 loop spans 16 amino acids. Trimming at V came to 0 bases and at J to 7 bases, leaving 6 bases not matched to a gene. The CDR3 nucleotides are TGTGCCAGCAGTTACTCTCTAGCGGGGGATGCGAATGAGCAGTTCTTC. It specifies CASSYSLAGDANEQFF.

The V gene is TRBV20-1, the J gene TRBJ1-1; 8 bases align to TRBD1. After removal of 3 bases from V and 4 bases from J, the junction contained 7 bases not matched to a gene. The germline gives CDR1 DFQATT, CDR2 SNEGSKA (reference sequence). The CDR3 extends over 14 amino acids. CDR3 DNA sequence: TGCAGTGCTAGCAGGGGGCCCATGAGCACTGAAGCTTTCTTT. Residues: CSASRGPMSTEAFF.

The V and J genes are TRBV7-9 and TRBJ2-7; 8 nucleotides align to TRBD1. CDR3 size: 14 residues. V trimming: 7 bases; J trimming: 0 bases; junction bases outside the gene matches: 5. CDR1 and CDR2 from the germline V gene are SEHNR and FQNEAQ (reference sequence). The CDR3 DNA follows: TGTGCCAGCACCTCAGACAGGGGCTCCTACGAGCAGTACTTC. Protein: CASTSDRGSYEQYF.

As regards this clonotype: An end of the junction does not agree with germline; a read error may underlie this. J is TRBJ2-1 and V is TRBV3-1, with D possibly TRBD1 on 5 matching bases. The CDR3 has 13 amino acids. Germline-derived CDR1 and CDR2 are LGHDT and YNNKEL (reference sequence). The CDR3: CASSRGSYNGQFF. The CDR3 nucleotides are TGTGCCAGCAGTAGGGGCTCCTACAATGGGCAGTTCTTC.

There are a few counts of this clonotype. The gene calls are TRBV5-1 and TRBJ1-5; 11 bases fit TRBD1. The trim removed 4 bases at V and 4 bases at J, leaving 4 bases unmatched. This CDR3 is 15 amino acids long. CDR1 SGHRS and CDR2 YFSETQ come from the germline V gene. CDR3 in amino acids: CASSMDRGPNQPQHF. CDR3 DNA sequence: TGCGCCAGCAGCATGGACAGGGGGCCTAATCAGCCCCAGCATTTT.

The chain links TRBV12-3 or TRBV12-4 to TRBJ2-5, with 7 nucleotides matching TRBD1. Losses at the gene ends were 5 bases for V and 5 bases for J; bases not matched to a gene: 5. The CDR3 is 13 residues long. The CDR3 nucleotides are TGTGCCAGCAGTATAACGACAGGGGAGACCCAGTACTTC. Translated, it gives CASSITTGETQYF.

V is TRBV3-1 and J is TRBJ1-2; a weak D match, TRBD1 (5 bases). CDR1 is LGHDT and CDR2 is YNNKEL in the germline V gene (reference sequence). V lost 0 bases and J lost 6, with 11 bases in between. The CDR3 covers 14 residues. The CDR3 nucleotides are TGTGCCAGCAGCCAAGATTGGGGACGGCATGGCTACACCTTC. Amino acid sequence: CASSQDWGRHGYTF.

The chain couples TRBV27 to TRBJ2-1; D not certain. The germline V and J ends were trimmed by 3 bases and 8 bases, with 11 bases remaining between them. Germline CDR1 MNHEY, CDR2 SMNVEV (reference sequence). The CDR3 runs 13 residues. DNA of the CDR3: TGTGCCAGCAGTTTCGGGCGAGACGATGAGCAGTTCTTC. Protein: CASSFGRDDEQFF.

This sequence joins TRBV20-1 and TRBJ2-7; 7 positions agree with TRBD2. The CDR3 runs 14 residues. V dropped 3 bases and J dropped 0; count of bases not matched to a gene: 5. Germline lookup yields CDR1 DFQATT and CDR2 SNEGSKA (reference sequence). The chain's CDR3 is CSASSLADSYEQYF. The CDR3 DNA is TGCAGTGCTAGCAGTCTAGCGGACTCCTACGAGCAGTACTTC.

V and J are TRBV20-1 and TRBJ1-2; TRBD1 matches at 7 bases. The CDR3 has 12 residues. Germline CDR1 DFQATT, CDR2 SNEGSKA (reference sequence). V trimming: 6 bases; J trimming: 13 bases; junction bases outside the gene matches: 14. The CDR3 here is CSAADRLQESTF. The CDR3, as DNA: TGCAGTGCGGCGGACAGGCTCCAAGAAAGCACCTTC.

This clonotype was detected a few times. The V and J genes are TRBV5-1 and TRBJ2-3, with D perhaps being TRBD1 or TRBD2 (5 bases each). Trimming stripped 7 bases from V and 6 bases from J, with 12 bases between. Germline V gene lookup returns CDR1 SGHRS and CDR2 YFSETQ. The CDR3 has 12 amino acids. CDR3 in DNA: TGCGCCAGCTGGGACGCTGGGGATACGCAGTATTTT. It specifies CASWDAGDTQYF.

The sample holds a few counts of this clonotype. V gene TRBV10-3 combines with J gene TRBJ2-5, with 8 bases lining up with TRBD2. The CDR3 length is 13 residues. J was trimmed by 11 bases and V by 7 bases; bases with no gene match: 12. Germline loops: CDR1 ENHRY, CDR2 SYGVKD. The CDR3 DNA reads as TGTGCCATCACCGGGACTAGTCCTAATGAGCAGTACTTC. It codes for CAITGTSPNEQYF.

This clonotype was seen a handful of times. In DNA, the CDR3 is TGTGCCAGCATCCAACCCGGGACAGGGAATCAGCCCCAGCATTTT. It is translated as CASIQPGTGNQPQHF. This chain joins TRBV6-6 and TRBJ1-5; 9 positions agree with TRBD1. The CDR3 covers 15 residues. V lost 7 bases and J lost 4; bases outside the gene matches: 8. Germline values: CDR1 MNHNY, CDR2 SVGAGI (reference sequence).

The chain's CDR3 is CASSLGTSGELFF. In DNA, the CDR3 is TGTGCCAGCAGCTTAGGGACTAGCGGCGAGCTGTTTTTT. The chain couples TRBV7-9 to TRBJ2-2, with 10 bases lining up with TRBD2. V was pared by 1 base and J by 11 bases, with 1 base of the junction left unmatched. The CDR3 is 13 amino acids. Germline loops: CDR1 SEHNR, CDR2 FQNEAQ (reference sequence).

This clonotype was counted a single time. The chain joins TRBV20-1 to TRBJ1-5, with D possibly being TRBD1 (6 bases). The CDR3 loop spans 15 amino acids. The germline gives CDR1 DFQATT, CDR2 SNEGSKA (reference sequence). Trimming took off 5 bases at V and 4 bases at J, with 18 bases between the two ends. Written as DNA, the CDR3 is TGCAGTGCTCGAATCCCACAGGGTCGGAATCAGCCCCAGCATTTT. Translated: CSARIPQGRNQPQHF.

This clonotype was found many times. This chain joins TRBV5-6 and TRBJ2-7; D may correspond to TRBD1 or TRBD2 (6 bases each). From germline, CDR1 is SGHDT and CDR2 YYEEEE. The CDR3 has 14 amino acids. V was trimmed by 0 bases and J by 2 bases, leaving 9 bases between them. The CDR3: CASSLGGTTYEQYF. In DNA, the CDR3 is TGTGCCAGCAGCTTGGGCGGGACAACCTACGAGCAGTACTTC. The whole variable domain, remainder taken from reference TRBV5-6 and TRBJ2-7, is DAGVTQSPTHLIKTRGQQVTLRCSPKSGHDTVSWYQQALGQGPQFIFQYYEEEERQRGNFPDRFSGHQFPNYSSELNVNALLLGDSALYLCASSLGGTTYEQYFGPGTRLTVT.

J is TRBJ2-5 and V is TRBV7-9; the D is unclear. Trimming took 1 base from V and 11 from J, leaving 14 bases between them. Germline CDR1 is SEHNR and CDR2 is FQNEAQ (reference sequence). The CDR3 has 13 residues. The chain's CDR3 is CASSLVLLNEQYF. The CDR3 DNA sequence: TGTGCCAGCAGCTTAGTGCTACTGAATGAGCAGTACTTC.

This clonotype was recorded a few times. This chain connects TRBV2 to TRBJ2-7; 7 bases agree with TRBD1. Trimming at V came to 6 bases and at J to 7 bases, leaving 15 bases not matched to a gene. This CDR3 contains 15 residues. Germline CDR1 reads SNHLY; CDR2 reads FYNNEI. Here the CDR3 DNA reads TGTGCCAGCAGGTCGGGACAGTCCCCTACTAAAGAGCAGTACTTC. Its protein product is CASRSGQSPTKEQYF.